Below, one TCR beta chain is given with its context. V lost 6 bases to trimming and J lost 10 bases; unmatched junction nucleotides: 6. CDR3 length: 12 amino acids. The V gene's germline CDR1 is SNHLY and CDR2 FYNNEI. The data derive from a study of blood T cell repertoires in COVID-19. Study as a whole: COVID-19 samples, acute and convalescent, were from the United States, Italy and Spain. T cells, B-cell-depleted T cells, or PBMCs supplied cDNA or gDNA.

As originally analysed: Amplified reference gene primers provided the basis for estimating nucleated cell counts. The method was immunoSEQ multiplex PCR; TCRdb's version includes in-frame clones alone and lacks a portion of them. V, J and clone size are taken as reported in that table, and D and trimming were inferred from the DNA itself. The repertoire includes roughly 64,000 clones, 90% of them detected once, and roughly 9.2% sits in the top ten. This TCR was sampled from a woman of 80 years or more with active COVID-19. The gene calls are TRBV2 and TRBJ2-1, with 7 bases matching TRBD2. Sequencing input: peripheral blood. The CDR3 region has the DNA TGTGCCAGCAGAGCTAGCGGAGCCGAGCAGTTCTTC. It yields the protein CASRASGAEQFF. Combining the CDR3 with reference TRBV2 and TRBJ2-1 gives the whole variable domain EPEVTQTPSHQVTQMGQEVILRCVPISNHLYFYWYRQILGQKVEFLVSFYNNEISEKSEIFDDQFSVERPDGSNFTLKIRSTKLEDSAMYFCASRASGAEQFFGPGTRLTVL.